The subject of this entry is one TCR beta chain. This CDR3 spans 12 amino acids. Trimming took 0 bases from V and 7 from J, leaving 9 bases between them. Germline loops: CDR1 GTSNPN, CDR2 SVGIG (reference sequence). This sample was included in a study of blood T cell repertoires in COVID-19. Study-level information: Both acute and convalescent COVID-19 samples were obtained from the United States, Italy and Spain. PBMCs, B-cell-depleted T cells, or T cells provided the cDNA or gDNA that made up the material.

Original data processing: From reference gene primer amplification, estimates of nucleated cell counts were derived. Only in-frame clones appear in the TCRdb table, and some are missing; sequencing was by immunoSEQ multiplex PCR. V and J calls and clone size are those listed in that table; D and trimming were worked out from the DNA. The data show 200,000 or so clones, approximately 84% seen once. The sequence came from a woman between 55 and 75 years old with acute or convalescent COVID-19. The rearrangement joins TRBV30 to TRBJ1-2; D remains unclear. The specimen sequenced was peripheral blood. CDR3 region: CAWSVNNPGYTF. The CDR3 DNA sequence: TGTGCCTGGAGTGTAAATAATCCTGGCTACACCTTC.